The next 15 T cell receptor beta chains were all read from a single sample in a study of blood T cell repertoires in COVID-19. Profiling relied on immunoSEQ multiplex PCR, and the TCRdb table lists in-frame clones only, not all of them. The sample includes approximately 46,000 clones, about 89% of them seen just once. Sequenced: peripheral blood. The receptor set was obtained from a man aged 55 to 69 with active or convalescent COVID-19.

The J gene is TRBJ1-5, the V gene TRBV6-4; D uncertain. CDR1 is MRHNA, CDR2 SNTAGT, per germline. V lost 5 bases to trimming and J lost 0 bases, with 5 bases between them. This CDR3 has 13 residues. In DNA form, the CDR3 reads TGTGCCAGCAGTACTGATAGCAATCAGCCCCAGCATTTT. Translation gives CASSTDSNQPQHF.

This chain joins TRBV5-6 and TRBJ2-6, with D possibly being TRBD1 (5 bases). The CDR3 runs to 17 residues. The V end was cut by 3 bases, the J end by 0 bases, with 13 bases between. Germline V gives CDR1 SGHDT, CDR2 YYEEEE. As DNA, the CDR3 is TGTGCCAGCAGCTGGGATAGGGGTCCCTCTGGGGCCAACGTCCTGACTTTC. Translating gives CASSWDRGPSGANVLTF.

The genes are TRBV18 and TRBJ1-5, with D tentatively TRBD1 (6 bases). Trimming left V 3 bases short and J 1 base short, with 10 bases between. The CDR3 is 15 amino acids. CDR1 is KGHSH, CDR2 LQKENI, per germline. This chain's CDR3 is CASSPGQRSNQPQHF. The CDR3 DNA reads TGTGCCAGCTCACCCGGACAGAGAAGCAATCAGCCCCAGCATTTT. Supplemented by reference TRBV18 and TRBJ1-5, the full variable domain reads NAGVMQNPRHLVRRRGQEARLRCSPMKGHSHVYWYRQLPEEGLKFMVYLQKENIIDESGMPKERFSAEFPKEGPSILRIQQVVRGDSAAYFCASSPGQRSNQPQHFGDGTRLSIL.

This clone was recorded a few times. The chain couples TRBV5-6 to TRBJ1-2, with 9 bases lining up with TRBD1. The CDR3 is 14 amino acids. V gave up 0 bases and J gave up 4 bases; unmatched junction bases: 1. The germline V gene encodes CDR1 SGHDT and CDR2 YYEEEE. The CDR3 region has the DNA TGTGCCAGCAGCTTGGACAGGGGGCCCTATGGCTACACCTTC. Its protein product is CASSLDRGPYGYTF.

The rearrangement joins TRBV30 to TRBJ2-6, with TRBD1 identical over 9 bases. The CDR3 totals 16 residues. The J segment lost 2 bases and the V segment lost 4 bases, leaving 6 bases of the junction unmatched. Germline loops: CDR1 GTSNPN, CDR2 SVGIG (reference sequence). The CDR3 DNA sequence: TGTGCCTGGACCAAACAGGGGGCTGCTGGGGCCAACGTCCTGACTTTC. Residues: CAWTKQGAAGANVLTF.

The rearrangement joins TRBV5-5 to TRBJ1-3; 8 positions match TRBD1. The germline V gene encodes CDR1 SGHKS and CDR2 YYEKEE (reference sequence). The junction had 2 bases not matched to a gene; V was cut back by 3 bases and J by 0 bases. The CDR3 has 15 residues. Here the CDR3 DNA reads TGTGCCAGCAGCTACGACAGGGGCTCTGGAAACACCATATATTTT. Encoded protein: CASSYDRGSGNTIYF.

The rearrangement links TRBV25-1 to TRBJ1-6; 10 bases align to TRBD1. CDR1 MGHDK and CDR2 SYGVNS come from the germline V gene. The CDR3 loop spans 16 amino acids. V lost 4 bases, J lost 10 bases, and 10 bases stayed unmatched. CDR3 coding DNA: TGTGCCAGCAGTGTTCCCGCCGGGACAGGGGACTCACCCCTCCACTTT. Its protein is CASSVPAGTGDSPLHF.

The V and J genes are TRBV7-2 and TRBJ2-1, with 10 bases fitting TRBD2. The ends lost 1 base at V and 9 bases at J; junction bases unmatched: 12. The CDR3 covers 17 residues. Germline assignment: CDR1 SGHTA and CDR2 FQGNSA. The CDR3 protein is CASSLDLLAGASGEQFF. CDR3 nucleotide sequence: TGTGCCAGCAGCTTAGATCTCCTAGCGGGGGCCTCTGGTGAGCAGTTCTTC.

This clone has just a few counts. The rearrangement links TRBV2 to TRBJ1-5, with D perhaps TRBD1 (6 bases). The CDR3 has 14 residues. V shed 6 bases and J shed 5 bases, with 14 bases lying between them. Per the germline V gene, CDR1 is SNHLY and CDR2 is FYNNEI. The CDR3 protein is CASRLTGLYQPQHF. The CDR3 nucleotides read TGTGCCAGCAGATTGACAGGATTATATCAGCCCCAGCATTTT.

The chain uses TRBV12-3 or TRBV12-4 and TRBJ1-2; D call uncertain. Between the trimmed V and J ends, which lost 4 bases and 8 bases, there was a span of 8 bases. This CDR3 region has 11 residues. Here the CDR3 DNA reads TGTGCCAGCAGTTCGGAAGCGGGCTACACCTTC. Translation: CASSSEAGYTF.

This sequence joins TRBV2 and TRBJ2-3, with D possibly TRBD1 on 6 matching bases. CDR3 length: 16 amino acids. The ends were cut back, 6 bases at V and 4 bases at J, with 20 bases in the middle. Germline V gives CDR1 SNHLY, CDR2 FYNNEI. CDR3 amino acids: CASSLAGTRTADTQYF. The CDR3 DNA reads as TGTGCCAGCAGCTTGGCCGGGACACGGACGGCAGATACGCAGTATTTT.

This clone was seen a single time. The chain couples TRBV28 to TRBJ1-4; 7 positions agree with TRBD1. The V gene end was trimmed by 8 bases and the J gene end by 5 bases; junction bases not matched to a gene: 2. The germline gives CDR1 MDHEN, CDR2 SYDVKM. The CDR3 covers 12 residues. The DNA of the CDR3 is TGTGCCAGCGGGACAGTAAATGAAAAACTGTTTTTT. Translated, it gives CASGTVNEKLFF.

The V gene is TRBV21-1, the J gene TRBJ2-7; the table's D call, TRBD1, was not checked against the DNA. TRBV21-1 is a listed pseudogene. The CDR3 covers 16 residues. The CDR3 DNA is TGTGCCAGCAGCAAAGGAACGGGACAGGGAACCTACGAGCAGTACTTC. Protein sequence: CASSKGTGQGTYEQYF.

The chain couples TRBV5-1 to TRBJ2-2; D call uncertain. The V gene lost 1 base and the J gene lost 4 bases, with 5 bases spanning the gap. Germline assignment: CDR1 SGHRS and CDR2 YFSETQ. The CDR3 spans 13 residues. The CDR3 DNA reads TGCGCCAGCAGCTTGACCAGCACCGGGGAGCTGTTTTTT. Translation: CASSLTSTGELFF.

This clone has more than one count but fewer than ten. V and J are TRBV30 and TRBJ2-3, with a tentative D call TRBD2 (6 bases). There are 15 residues in the CDR3. In germline, CDR1 is GTSNPN, CDR2 SVGIG (reference sequence). Trimming removed 0 bases at V and 0 bases at J, with 10 bases between. The CDR3: CAWSVGGVSTDTQYF. The CDR3 bases are TGTGCCTGGAGTGTAGGAGGGGTCAGCACAGATACGCAGTATTTT.